This T cell receptor beta chain comes out of a study of cytomegalovirus exposure and HLA in healthy donors. A remark on this clone: Antigen unknown.

Primers included in the PCR were 60 Vbeta and 13 Jbeta primers. Method: immunoSEQ multiplex PCR; TCRdb's copy keeps in-frame clones and lacks some. The sample lists about 160,000 clones, roughly 80% seen once, with 0.77% in the top ten. This CDR3 has 15 amino acids. Germline values: CDR1 MRHNA, CDR2 SNTAGT. V shed 1 base and J shed 2 bases, with 11 bases lying between them. General study results and limits: In a later analysis, donors in an Asian-associated ancestry cluster reportedly had fewer N-insertions in productive TCRs than the cohort mean. In a later analysis, TCR association rates varied by HLA locus: DRB1 most, HLA-C fewest.

The V and J genes are TRBV6-4 and TRBJ1-2; D uncertain. This clonotype was sampled from a woman under 30 in good health and CMV-seronegative. The sample consisted of PBMCs. In nucleotides, the CDR3 is TGTGCCAGCAGTGACTACAGCGGCGGGAACTATGGCTACACCTTC. Its protein product is CASSDYSGGNYGYTF.